One and the same sample provided the 17 T cell receptor beta chains below, sequenced in a study of regulatory T cells in long-lasting Graves disease. Noted time point: newly diagnosed GD, antithyroid drugs for less than 3 months. Following extraction of RNA from PBMCs, that RNA was used to make the TCR library. Sequencing libraries for TCR beta were prepared with iRepertoire HTBI primers and Arm-PCR of CDR3 regions. MiXCR, run by TCRdb on the multiplex PCR reads, gives a single entry per CDR3 protein. The repertoire holds about 210,000 distinct CDR3 sequences, roughly 19% seen once, with about 10% in the top ten. The same data also went into a second study, on T cells in Graves' hyperthyroidism and ophthalmopathy.

Sequences were derived from peripheral blood mononuclear cells (PBMCs), sampled at new diagnosis, from a patient treated with antithyroid drugs. The receptors were gathered from a woman aged 25 to 45 with Graves disease.

This clonotype was counted only a few times. The chain is built from TRBV28 and TRBJ1-1; the match to TRBD1 covers 9 bases. With V trimmed by 2 bases and J by 4 bases, 2 bases remained unmatched. The CDR3 runs 14 residues. Looked up from germline, CDR1 is MDHEN and CDR2 is SYDVKM. The CDR3 sequence is CASSLGDRVTEAFF. For the CDR3, the DNA is TGTGCCAGCAGTTTAGGGGACAGGGTCACTGAAGCTTTCTTT.

In this sample, this clonotype turned up many times. The V gene is TRBV2, the J gene TRBJ1-1, with 7 bases matching TRBD1. CDR3 length: 14 amino acids. The ends lost 6 bases at V and 6 bases at J; junction bases unmatched: 10. Looked up from germline, CDR1 is SNHLY and CDR2 is FYNNEI. The CDR3 loop reads CASRDDRVSPEAFF. The CDR3 nucleotides are TGTGCCAGCAGAGACGACAGGGTATCCCCTGAAGCTTTCTTT.

Ten or more counts support this clonotype. V and J are TRBV2 and TRBJ1-5; TRBD1 matches at 7 bases. Germline CDR1 and CDR2: SNHLY and FYNNEI. The CDR3 loop spans 15 amino acids. Trimming took 5 bases from V and 2 from J; bases not matched to a gene: 6. CDR3 DNA sequence: TGTGCCAGCAGTAAAGGGGGCGCGGGCAATCAGCCCCAGCATTTT. Translation: CASSKGGAGNQPQHF.

There are many counts of this clonotype. V is TRBV19 and J is TRBJ2-2; D might be TRBD1 (5 bases). From germline, CDR1 is LNHDA and CDR2 SQIVND (reference sequence). Trimming left V 5 bases short and J 5 bases short, with 9 bases between. The CDR3 spans 13 residues. CDR3 amino acids: CASSPGWTGELFF. DNA for the CDR3: TGTGCCAGTAGTCCAGGGTGGACCGGGGAGCTGTTTTTT.

This clonotype was recorded many times. A far larger clone is one base from this, pointing to a likely read error. This chain connects TRBV2 to TRBJ2-3; D remains ambiguous. CDR1 and CDR2 from the germline V gene are SNHLY and FYNNEI. CDR3 size: 12 residues. Trimming cost V 5 bases and J 5 bases, with 8 bases left between them. CDR3 sequence (DNA): TGTGCCAGCAGTTACCTAGGAGATACGCAGTATTTT. It is translated as CASSYLGDTQYF.

This clonotype was detected many times. CDR3: CAWSVQAGADTQYF. The CDR3 region has the DNA TGTGCCTGGAGTGTACAAGCGGGAGCCGATACGCAGTATTTT. This chain connects TRBV30 to TRBJ2-3; TRBD2 agrees at 8 bases. CDR1 is GTSNPN and CDR2 is SVGIG in the germline V gene (reference sequence). This CDR3 spans 14 amino acids. V gave up 0 bases and J gave up 6 bases; unmatched junction bases: 5.

This clonotype was picked up many times. The CDR3 reads CASSHKGGLGTDTQYF. In DNA, the CDR3 is TGTGCCAGCAGTCACAAAGGGGGTCTGGGCACAGATACGCAGTATTTT. The chain combines TRBV27 with TRBJ2-3, with D tentatively TRBD1 (6 bases). Trimming took 5 bases from V and 1 from J, leaving 16 bases between them. The CDR3 spans 16 residues. Germline CDR1 and CDR2: MNHEY and SMNVEV (reference sequence).

This clonotype has ten or more counts. The chain couples TRBV19 to TRBJ2-1; TRBD1 or TRBD2 may be the D gene (5 bases each). Trimming took off 3 bases at V and 9 bases at J, with 15 bases between the two ends. This CDR3 spans 14 amino acids. Germline lookup yields CDR1 LNHDA and CDR2 SQIVND (reference sequence). For the CDR3, the DNA is TGTGCCAGTAGTATGGGACCCATAGGTAGTGAGCAGTTCTTC. Its translation is CASSMGPIGSEQFF.

This clonotype came up once. The chain employs TRBV5-1 and TRBJ2-3; no clear D. The germline V gene has CDR1 SGHRS and CDR2 YFSETQ. The CDR3 runs 14 residues. V lost 5 bases, J lost 6 bases, and 16 bases lay in between. CDR3 protein: CASSLTTDGDTQYF. CDR3 nucleotides: TGCGCCAGCAGTCTGACGACGGACGGGGATACGCAGTATTTT.

J is TRBJ2-7 and V is TRBV11-2, with TRBD1 matching 12 bases. Germline V gives CDR1 SGHAT, CDR2 FQNNGV. The CDR3 covers 15 residues. The junction had 3 bases not matched to a gene; V was cut back by 3 bases and J by 3 bases. The CDR3 sequence is CASSLGQGAHYEQYF. In DNA, the CDR3 is TGTGCCAGCAGCTTGGGACAGGGGGCCCACTACGAGCAGTACTTC. Looking up the rest from reference TRBV11-2 and TRBJ2-7 gives the full variable domain: EAGVAQSPRYKIIEKRQSVAFWCNPISGHATLYWYQQILGQGPKLLIQFQNNGVVDDSQLPKDRFSAERLKGVDSTLKIQPAKLEDSAVYLCASSLGQGAHYEQYFGPGTRLTVT.

This clonotype was recorded many times. The gene calls are TRBV6-2 or TRBV6-3 and TRBJ2-1, with TRBD2 as a possible D gene (6 bases). The CDR3 length is 14 residues. The germline V gene encodes CDR1 MNHEY and CDR2 SVGEGT. V lost 5 bases and J lost 7, with 15 bases in between. The CDR3 nucleotides are TGTGCCAGCAGTGAAATGCGCGCGGGGAATGAGCAGTTCTTC. Protein sequence: CASSEMRAGNEQFF.

This clonotype was counted ten times or more. The V and J genes are TRBV27 and TRBJ2-7; the match to TRBD1 covers 11 bases. The CDR3 has 15 amino acids. Germline lookup yields CDR1 MNHEY and CDR2 SMNVEV (reference sequence). V lost 5 bases and J lost 8; bases outside the gene matches: 11. CDR3 residues: CASSTGTGGFRKQYF. The DNA for the CDR3 is TGTGCCAGCAGTACCGGGACAGGGGGATTTAGGAAGCAGTACTTC.

This clonotype was detected ten times or more. This sequence joins TRBV7-2 and TRBJ1-1; D remains unclear. Germline lookup yields CDR1 SGHTA and CDR2 FQGNSA. The ends were cut back, 5 bases at V and 5 bases at J, with 9 bases in the middle. This CDR3 spans 12 amino acids. DNA of the CDR3: TGTGCCAGCAGCCAGGCCGGGACTGAAGCTTTCTTT. This codes for CASSQAGTEAFF.

This clonotype was seen ten or more times. Germline is not matched at one junction end, which may reflect a read error. V usage is TRBV6-5 and J usage is TRBJ1-6, with a possible D match to TRBD1 (5 bases). CDR3 size: 16 residues. The germline V gene has CDR1 MNHEY and CDR2 SVGAGI. CDR3 region: CASSLGLSSYNPPLHF. CDR3 nucleotide sequence: TGTGCCAGCAGTTTGGGACTGAGCTCCTATAATCCACCCCTCCACTTT.

This clonotype was seen repeatedly, ten times or more. The V gene is TRBV5-1, the J gene TRBJ2-3, with D hard to call. The V gene lost 0 bases and the J gene lost 3 bases, with 14 bases spanning the gap. The CDR3 contains 16 residues. Germline loops: CDR1 SGHRS, CDR2 YFSETQ. CDR3 sequence: CASSLVGWGTTDTQYF. The CDR3 nucleotides are TGCGCCAGCAGCTTGGTGGGATGGGGAACGACAGATACGCAGTATTTT.

This clonotype was detected only a few times. This chain joins TRBV28 and TRBJ1-2; 7 positions match TRBD1. Looked up from germline, CDR1 is MDHEN and CDR2 is SYDVKM. Trimming cost V 6 bases and J 4 bases; bases outside gene matches: 2. The CDR3 covers 12 residues. In nucleotides, the CDR3 is TGTGCCAGCAGAGGGGGCGGCTATGGCTACACCTTC. Translated, it gives CASRGGGYGYTF.

The V gene is TRBV29-1, the J gene TRBJ2-7; D possibly corresponds to TRBD1 (6 bases). This CDR3 is built from 14 residues. CDR1 and CDR2 from the germline V gene are SQVTM and ANQGSEA. The ends were cut back, 1 base at V and 3 bases at J, with 13 bases in the middle. In DNA form, the CDR3 reads TGCAGCGTTGAAGGTACTCCCAGGGGCTACGAGCAGTACTTC. Translation: CSVEGTPRGYEQYF.